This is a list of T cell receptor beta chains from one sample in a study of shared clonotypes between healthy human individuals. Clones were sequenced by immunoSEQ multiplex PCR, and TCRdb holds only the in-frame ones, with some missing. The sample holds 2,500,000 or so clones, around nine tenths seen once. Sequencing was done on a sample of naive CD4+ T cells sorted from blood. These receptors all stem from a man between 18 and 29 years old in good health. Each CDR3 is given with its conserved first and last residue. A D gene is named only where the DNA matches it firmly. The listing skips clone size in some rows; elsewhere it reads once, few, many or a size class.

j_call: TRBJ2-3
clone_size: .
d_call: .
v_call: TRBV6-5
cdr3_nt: TGTGCCAGCAGCTTCAGGTCCGGTACGCAGTATTTT
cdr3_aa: CASSFRSGTQYF

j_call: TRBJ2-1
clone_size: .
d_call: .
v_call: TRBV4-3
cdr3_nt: TGCGCCAGCAGCCAAGATCCAGCGAAAGCCTACAATGAGCAGTTCTTC
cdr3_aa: CASSQDPAKAYNEQFF

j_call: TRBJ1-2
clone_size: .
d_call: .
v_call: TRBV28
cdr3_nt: TGTGCCAGCAGTTTATTGATCGAGGCAGCCCCGTATGGCTACACCTTC
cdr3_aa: CASSLLIEAAPYGYTF

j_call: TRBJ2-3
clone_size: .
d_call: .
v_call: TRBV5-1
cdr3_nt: TGCGCCAGCAGCTTGGGTATTAGCACAGATACGCAGTATTTT
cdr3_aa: CASSLGISTDTQYF

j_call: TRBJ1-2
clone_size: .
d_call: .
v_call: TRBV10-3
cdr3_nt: TGTGCCATCAGTGCGTCGACAGGCCTCTACTATGGCTACACCTTC
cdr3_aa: CAISASTGLYYGYTF

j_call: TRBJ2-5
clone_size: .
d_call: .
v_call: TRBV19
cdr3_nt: TGTGCCAGTAGTGCCCGGGGGGCCGACCAAGAGACCCAGTACTTC
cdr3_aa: CASSARGADQETQYF

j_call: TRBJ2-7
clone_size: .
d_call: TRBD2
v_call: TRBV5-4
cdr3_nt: TGTGCCAGCAGCTTGGAGGCGGGAGGGTCCTCCTACGAGCAGTACTTC
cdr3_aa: CASSLEAGGSSYEQYF

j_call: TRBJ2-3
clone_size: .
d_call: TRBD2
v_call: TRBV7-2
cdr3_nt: TGTGCCAGCAGCACTGCGGGACTAGAGACAGATACGCAGTATTTT
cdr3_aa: CASSTAGLETDTQYF

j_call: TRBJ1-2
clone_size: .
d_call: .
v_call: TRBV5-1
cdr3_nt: TGCGCCAGCAGCTTTGAAGGGGCTGGGTATGGCTACACCTTC
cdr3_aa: CASSFEGAGYGYTF

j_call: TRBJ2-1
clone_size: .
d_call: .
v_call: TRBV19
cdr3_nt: TGTGCCAGTAGTTCCGCAGGGGTTCCCTACAATGAGCAGTTCTTC
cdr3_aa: CASSSAGVPYNEQFF

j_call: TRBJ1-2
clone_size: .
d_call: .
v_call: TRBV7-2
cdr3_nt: TGTGCCAGCAGCTCATACAGGGTCCCCTCGGTGGGCTACACCTTC
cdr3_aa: CASSSYRVPSVGYTF

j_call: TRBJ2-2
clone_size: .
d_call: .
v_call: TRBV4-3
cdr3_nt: TGCGCCAGCAGCCGGAGCGGTTCGAACACCGGGGAGCTGTTTTTT
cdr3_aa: CASSRSGSNTGELFF

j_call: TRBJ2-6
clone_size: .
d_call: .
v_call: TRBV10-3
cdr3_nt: TGTGCCATCAGCGAGAGCTCTGGGGCCAACGTCCTGACTTTC
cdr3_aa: CAISESSGANVLTF

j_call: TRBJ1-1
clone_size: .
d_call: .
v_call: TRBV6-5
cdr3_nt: TGTGCCAGCAGTCCACTTCATATCACAGGGACGGAAGCTTTCTTT
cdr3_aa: CASSPLHITGTEAFF

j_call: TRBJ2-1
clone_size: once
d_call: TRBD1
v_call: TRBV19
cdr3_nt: TGTGCCAGTAATAACCGGGACAGGGGGAATGAGCAGTTCTTC
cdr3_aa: CASNNRDRGNEQFF

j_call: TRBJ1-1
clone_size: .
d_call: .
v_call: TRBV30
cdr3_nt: TGTGCCTCCCGTCTGGGACATCAGAACACTGAAGCTTTCTTT
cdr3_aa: CASRLGHQNTEAFF

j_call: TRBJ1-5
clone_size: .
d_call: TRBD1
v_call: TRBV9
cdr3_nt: TGTGCCAGCAGCGTTGGGGACAGGGGGCATCAGCCCCAGCATTTT
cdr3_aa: CASSVGDRGHQPQHF

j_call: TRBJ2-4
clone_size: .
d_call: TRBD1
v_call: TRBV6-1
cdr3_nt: TGTGCCAGCAGTGAAGAGGAAGGCTGGGGACAGGGGAACATTCAGTACTTC
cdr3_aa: CASSEEEGWGQGNIQYF

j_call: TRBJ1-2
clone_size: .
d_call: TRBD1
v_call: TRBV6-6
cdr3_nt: TGTGCCAGCACCCTGGGACAGGGTCGGTCCGCTGAGGGCTACACCTTC
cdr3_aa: CASTLGQGRSAEGYTF

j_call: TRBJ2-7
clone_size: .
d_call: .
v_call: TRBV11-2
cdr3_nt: TGTGCCAGCAGCTTGAATGAGCGCGGGACAGTCTACGAGCAGTACTTC
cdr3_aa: CASSLNERGTVYEQYF

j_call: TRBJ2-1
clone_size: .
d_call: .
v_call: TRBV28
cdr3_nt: TGTGCCAGCAGTTCCCCATCATCAGGAGCGTTCGGGCCCATCTCCTACAATGAGCAGTTCTTC
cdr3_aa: CASSSPSSGAFGPISYNEQFF

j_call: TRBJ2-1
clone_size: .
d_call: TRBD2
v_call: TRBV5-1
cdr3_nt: TGCGCCAGCAGCTCGGGACTAGGGGGGAATGAGCAGTTCTTC
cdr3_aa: CASSSGLGGNEQFF

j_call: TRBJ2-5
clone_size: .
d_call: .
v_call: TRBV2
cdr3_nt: TGTGCCAGCAGTGATTGGGCCGAGGGGGGGCACCAGTACTTC
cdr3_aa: CASSDWAEGGHQYF

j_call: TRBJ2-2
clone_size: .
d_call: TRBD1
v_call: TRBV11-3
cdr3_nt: TGTGCCAGCAGCCGGACAGGAGCGAACACCGGGGAGCTGTTTTTT
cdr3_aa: CASSRTGANTGELFF

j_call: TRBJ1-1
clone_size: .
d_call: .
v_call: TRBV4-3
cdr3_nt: TGCGCCAGCAGCCAAGCGGTGAACACTGAAGCTTTCTTT
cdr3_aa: CASSQAVNTEAFF

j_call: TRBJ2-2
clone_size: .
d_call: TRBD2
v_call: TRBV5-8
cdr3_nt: TGTGCCAGCAGCTTTATATTTGGGACTAGCGGATCGAACACCGGGGAGCTGTTTTTT
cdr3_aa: CASSFIFGTSGSNTGELFF

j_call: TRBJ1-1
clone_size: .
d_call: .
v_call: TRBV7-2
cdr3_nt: TGTGCCAGCAGCCTCCAACAGGTGGGGACTGAAGCTTTCTTT
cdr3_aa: CASSLQQVGTEAFF

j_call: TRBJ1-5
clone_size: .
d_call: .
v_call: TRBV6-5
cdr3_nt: TGTGCCAGCAGCGAAACGGTCAGCAATCAGCCCCAGCATTTT
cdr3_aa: CASSETVSNQPQHF

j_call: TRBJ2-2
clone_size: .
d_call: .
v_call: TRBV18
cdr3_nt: TGTGCCAGCTCACCCTATTTTTCGGCTAACACCGGGGAGCTGTTTTTT
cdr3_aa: CASSPYFSANTGELFF

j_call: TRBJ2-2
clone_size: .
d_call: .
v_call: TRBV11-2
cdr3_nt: TGTGCCAGCAGCTTTGGGGCGATGGGGGCCGGGGAGCTGTTTTTT
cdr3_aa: CASSFGAMGAGELFF

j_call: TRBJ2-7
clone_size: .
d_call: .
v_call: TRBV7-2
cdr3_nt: TGTGCCAGCAGCTTATGGGCGGGAGGGACAGGCGAGCAGTACTTC
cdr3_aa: CASSLWAGGTGEQYF

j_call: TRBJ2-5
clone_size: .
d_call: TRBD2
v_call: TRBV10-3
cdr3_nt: TGTGCCATCAGTAGGCTAGCGGGAGAGACCCAGTACTTC
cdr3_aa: CAISRLAGETQYF

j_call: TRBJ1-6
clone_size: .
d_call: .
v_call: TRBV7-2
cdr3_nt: TGTGCCAGCAGCTTAGGGGGGAGTTCTAATTCACCCCTCCACTTT
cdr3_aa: CASSLGGSSNSPLHF

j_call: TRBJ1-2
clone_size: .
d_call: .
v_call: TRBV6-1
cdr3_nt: TGTGCCAGCGGGGGAGGGATTTCCTATGGCTACACCTTC
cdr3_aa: CASGGGISYGYTF

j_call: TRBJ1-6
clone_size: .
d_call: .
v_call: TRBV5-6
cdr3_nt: TGTGCCAGCAGCGTATTAGAGTCACCCCTCCACTTT
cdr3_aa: CASSVLESPLHF

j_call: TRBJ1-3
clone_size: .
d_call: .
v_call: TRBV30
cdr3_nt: TGTGCCTGGACTCTGAGAAGGGAGCGGGTAAACACCATATATTTT
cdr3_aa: CAWTLRRERVNTIYF

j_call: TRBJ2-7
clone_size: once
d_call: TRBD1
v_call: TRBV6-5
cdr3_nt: TGTGCCAGCAGTTACTCCGGGACAGCGACGTCCTACGAGCAGTACTTC
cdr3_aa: CASSYSGTATSYEQYF

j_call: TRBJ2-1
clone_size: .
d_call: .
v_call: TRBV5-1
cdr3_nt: TGCGCCAGCAGCCAAGGACACAGTTCCTACAATGAGCAGTTCTTC
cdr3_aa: CASSQGHSSYNEQFF

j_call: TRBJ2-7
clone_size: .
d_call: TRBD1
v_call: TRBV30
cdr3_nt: TGTGCCCTCCGACAGGACAGGGTAAGCGACGAGCAGTACTTC
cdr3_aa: CALRQDRVSDEQYF

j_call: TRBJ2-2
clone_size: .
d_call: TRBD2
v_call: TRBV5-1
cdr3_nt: TGCGCCAGCAGGCCCTATAGCGGGGGTCGAACCGGGGAGCTGTTTTTT
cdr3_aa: CASRPYSGGRTGELFF

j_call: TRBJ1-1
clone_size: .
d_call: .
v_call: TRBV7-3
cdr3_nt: TGTGCCAGCAGCCGACTTCGGGGAACTGAAGCTTTCTTT
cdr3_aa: CASSRLRGTEAFF

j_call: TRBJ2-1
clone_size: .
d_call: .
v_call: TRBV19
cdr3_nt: TGTGCCAGTAGGAGCGGTTCCTCCTACAATGAGCAGTTCTTC
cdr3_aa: CASRSGSSYNEQFF

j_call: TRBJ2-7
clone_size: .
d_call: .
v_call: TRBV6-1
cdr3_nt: TGTGCCAGCGAAACAGGAGCCCTCTCCTACGAGCAGTACTTC
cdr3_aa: CASETGALSYEQYF

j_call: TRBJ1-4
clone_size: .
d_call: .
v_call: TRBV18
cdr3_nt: TGTGCCAGCTCGCGGGACGCATATGAAAAACTGTTTTTT
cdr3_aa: CASSRDAYEKLFF

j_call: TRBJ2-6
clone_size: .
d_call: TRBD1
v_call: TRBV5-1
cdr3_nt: TGCGCCAGCAGCCTGACAGGGACTGGGGCCAACGTCCTGACTTTC
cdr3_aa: CASSLTGTGANVLTF

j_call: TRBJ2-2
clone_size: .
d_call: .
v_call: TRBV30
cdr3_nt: TGTGCCTGGAGTGTGATACCGGGGCGTACCGGGGAGCTGTTTTTT
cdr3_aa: CAWSVIPGRTGELFF

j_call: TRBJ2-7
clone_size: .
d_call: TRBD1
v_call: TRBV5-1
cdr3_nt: TGCGCCAGCGGTTGGGACAGGAACTACGAGCAGTACTTC
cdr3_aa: CASGWDRNYEQYF

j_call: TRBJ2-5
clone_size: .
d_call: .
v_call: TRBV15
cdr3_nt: TGTGCCACCAGCAGAGATCCCGTGGAGACCCAGTACTTC
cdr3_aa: CATSRDPVETQYF

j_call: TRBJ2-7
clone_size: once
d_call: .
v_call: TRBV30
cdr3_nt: TGTGCCTGGAGTGTATACAGGGCTGCCTACGAGCAGTACTTC
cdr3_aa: CAWSVYRAAYEQYF

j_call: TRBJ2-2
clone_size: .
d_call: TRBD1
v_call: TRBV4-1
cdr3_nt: TGCGCCAGCAGCCGATCGACAGGGGTCGGCGGGGAGCTGTTTTTT
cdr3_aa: CASSRSTGVGGELFF

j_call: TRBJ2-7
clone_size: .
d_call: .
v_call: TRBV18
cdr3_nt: TGTGCCAGCTCACCCCTAGGCGGGACGGATGCCTACGAGCAGTACTTC
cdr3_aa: CASSPLGGTDAYEQYF

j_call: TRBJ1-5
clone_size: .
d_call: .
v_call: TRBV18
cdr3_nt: TGTGCCAGCTCATCGGGGGGGGGTCAGCCCCAGCATTTT
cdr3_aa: CASSSGGGQPQHF

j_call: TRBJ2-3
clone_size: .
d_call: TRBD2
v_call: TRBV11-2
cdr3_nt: TGTGCCAGCAGCTATCTAGCGGGAGGGACAACAGATACGCAGTATTTT
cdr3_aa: CASSYLAGGTTDTQYF

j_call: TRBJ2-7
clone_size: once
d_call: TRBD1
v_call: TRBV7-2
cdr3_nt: TGTGCCAGCAGCTCCGGGACAGGGGGCTGGCAGTACTTC
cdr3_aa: CASSSGTGGWQYF